The 22 T cell receptor beta chains below come from one sample, sequenced in a study of CD8+CD57+ T cells in acquired aplastic anemia. Only patients with CD8+CD57+ cell expansion on flow cytometry were chosen for sequencing. Template material for TCR beta VDJ and CDR3 profiling consisted of genomic DNA. TCRdb called the reads again in MiXCR, with one record for every CDR3 protein. This sample carries 150,000 to 200,000 distinct CDR3 sequences, 40% to 60% of them seen once, and the ten largest clones take roughly 30%. Input material: sorted CD4+, CD8+, or CD8+CD57+ T cells (not recorded which) from PBMCs. Receptors were obtained from a human donor with aplastic anemia.

This clonotype turned up a few times. The chain is built from TRBV30 and TRBJ2-2, with D tentatively TRBD1 (6 bases). Germline values: CDR1 GTSNPN, CDR2 SVGIG (reference sequence). This CDR3 has 16 residues. Trimming shortened V by 4 bases and J by 1 base, and 16 bases separated the two germline ends. The CDR3 here is CAWTVEEQGNTGELFF. CDR3 DNA sequence: TGTGCCTGGACGGTAGAGGAACAGGGGAACACCGGGGAGCTGTTTTTT.

A note on this clonotype: Since no conserved phenylalanine or tryptophan closes the CDR3, a read error is the likely cause. The chain carries TRBV6-1 and TRBJ2-3, with a tentative D call TRBD1 (5 bases). This CDR3 is 12 amino acids long. Per germline, CDR1 MNHNS and CDR2 SASEGT. Trimming pared 8 bases from V and 2 bases from J, leaving 8 bases between. Here the CDR3 DNA reads TGTGCCAGCTCTGGGGCCACAGATACGCAGTATCTT. It is translated as CASSGATDTQYL.

V and J are TRBV7-9 and TRBJ1-2; D unclear. V was clipped by 6 bases and J by 1 base, with 9 bases between them. Germline loops: CDR1 SEHNR, CDR2 FQNEAQ (reference sequence). The CDR3 extends over 13 amino acids. The CDR3 loop is CASSLYINYGYTF. The CDR3 bases are TGTGCCAGCAGTCTATATATTAACTATGGCTACACCTTC. The whole variable domain, filled in from reference TRBV7-9 and TRBJ1-2, reads DTGVSQNPRHKITKRGQNVTFRCDPISEHNRLYWYRQTLGQGPEFLTYFQNEAQLEKSRLLSDRFSAERPKGSFSTLEIQRTEQGDSAMYLCASSLYINYGYTFGSGTRLTVV.

This clonotype was seen many times. The genes are TRBV24-1 and TRBJ2-7; 8 bases match TRBD2. CDR1 and CDR2 (germline): KGHDR, SFDVKD. V was clipped by 4 bases and J by 6 bases; unmatched bases: 7. There are 14 residues in the CDR3. As DNA, the CDR3 is TGTGCCACCAGTGAGGGGAGCGGGAGAAGCGAGCAGTACTTC. It encodes CATSEGSGRSEQYF.

This chain uses TRBV19 with TRBJ2-3; TRBD2 matches 7 bases. The trim removed 2 bases at V and 6 bases at J, leaving 8 bases unmatched. CDR3 length: 15 amino acids. Germline V gene lookup returns CDR1 LNHDA and CDR2 SQIVND (reference sequence). The CDR3 spells CASSISGLEMDTQYF. The CDR3 DNA reads as TGTGCCAGTAGTATATCAGGACTAGAGATGGATACGCAGTATTTT.

The rearrangement links TRBV4-2 to TRBJ1-2; no firm D call. The length of the CDR3 is 13 residues. Germline V gives CDR1 LGHNA, CDR2 YNFKEQ. Trimming took 2 bases from V and 6 from J, leaving 10 bases between them. The DNA of the CDR3 is TGTGCCAGCAGCCAATGGGGAGGGCATGGCTACACCTTC. It is translated as CASSQWGGHGYTF.

This clonotype came up many times. This rearrangement joins TRBV7-9 to TRBJ2-7, with 7 bases identical to TRBD2. The V gene end was trimmed by 8 bases and the J gene end by 6 bases; junction bases not matched to a gene: 13. Germline CDR1 and CDR2: SEHNR and FQNEAQ (reference sequence). There are 14 residues in the CDR3. DNA for the CDR3: TGTGCCAGCGGCCCCGTTGGCGGGAGTAGCGAGCAGTACTTC. Translation: CASGPVGGSSEQYF.

This sequence joins TRBV29-1 and TRBJ2-7; 11 nucleotides line up with TRBD1. V gave up 3 bases and J gave up 3 bases; unmatched junction bases: 7. There are 15 residues in the CDR3. Germline V gene data show CDR1 as SQVTM and CDR2 as ANQGSEA. CDR3 loop: CSVDSGTGGFYEQYF. CDR3 DNA sequence: TGCAGCGTTGACTCCGGGACAGGGGGTTTCTACGAGCAGTACTTC.

The J gene is TRBJ1-6, the V gene TRBV12-3 or TRBV12-4, with D possibly TRBD1 on 5 matching bases. The CDR3 totals 14 residues. Trimming stripped 5 bases from V and 7 bases from J, with 12 bases between. The CDR3 DNA sequence: TGTGCCAGCAGTGCGTTAGAGGGGAATTCACCCCTCCACTTT. This codes for CASSALEGNSPLHF.

This clonotype was picked up many times. V and J are TRBV12-3 or TRBV12-4 and TRBJ1-6; D is undetermined. Between the trimmed V and J ends, which lost 0 bases and 8 bases, there was a span of 8 bases. The CDR3 has 14 amino acids. CDR3 in DNA: TGTGCCAGCAGTTTAGCTCAGATTTATTCACCCCTCCACTTT. It is translated as CASSLAQIYSPLHF.

This clonotype was counted at least ten times. The chain is built from TRBV7-2 and TRBJ2-7; 8 bases fit TRBD1. In germline, CDR1 is SGHTA, CDR2 FQGNSA. This CDR3 comprises 15 residues. Germline trimming cut 0 bases from V and 6 bases from J; bases unmatched to any gene: 7. The CDR3 DNA reads TGTGCCAGCAGCTTAGCATCCCAGGGGGCGTTCGAGCAGTACTTC. Translation gives CASSLASQGAFEQYF.

This clonotype was seen ten or more times. The chain couples TRBV5-5 to TRBJ1-2, with D hard to call. Deletions cut 0 bases from V and 1 base from J, with 10 bases between. Germline CDR1 SGHKS, CDR2 YYEKEE (reference sequence). This CDR3 has 15 amino acids. Written as DNA, the CDR3 is TGTGCCAGCAGCTTGGGCGGAGGGCATAACTATGGCTACACCTTC. Encoded protein: CASSLGGGHNYGYTF.

The table lists this clonotype with a few counts. J is TRBJ1-3 and V is TRBV9; TRBD1 matches 7 bases. V shed 0 bases, J shed 3 bases, and the junction held 6 bases outside the gene matches. Germline loops: CDR1 SGDLS, CDR2 YYNGEE. CDR3 length: 16 residues. The CDR3 is CASSVAPGTDGNTIYF. CDR3 coding DNA: TGTGCCAGCAGCGTAGCCCCCGGGACAGATGGAAACACCATATATTTT.

In this sample, this clonotype turned up once. A single base separates this from a much larger clone, so it may be a read error. The V and J genes are TRBV9 and TRBJ2-7, with 9 nucleotides matching TRBD1. The CDR3 runs 17 residues. The germline V gene has CDR1 SGDLS and CDR2 YYNGEE. The CDR3 nucleotides read TGTGCCAGCAGCGTAGAACCCCTCACAGGGGGCCTCTACGGGCAGTACTTC. Its translation is CASSVEPLTGGLYGQYF. The full variable domain, rest sourced from reference TRBV9 and TRBJ2-7, is DSGVTQTPKHLITATGQRVTLRCSPRSGDLSVYWYQQSLDQGLQFLIQYYNGEERAKGNILERFSAQQFPDLHSELNLSSLELGDSALYFCASSVEPLTGGLYGQYFGPGTRLTVT.

The chain has TRBV9 and TRBJ2-1; 9 bases fit TRBD1. The V and J ends lost 0 bases and 9 bases, in that order; junction bases with no gene match: 10. This CDR3 comprises 16 residues. CDR1 SGDLS and CDR2 YYNGEE come from the germline V gene. CDR3 region: CASSVDGTGFASEQFF. For the CDR3, the DNA is TGTGCCAGCAGCGTAGATGGGACAGGGTTTGCAAGTGAGCAGTTCTTC.

The chain recombines TRBV2 with TRBJ1-2; a weak D match, TRBD1 (6 bases). The CDR3 totals 14 residues. Germline V gene lookup returns CDR1 SNHLY and CDR2 FYNNEI. Trimming pared 2 bases from V and 1 base from J, leaving 8 bases between. CDR3 coding DNA: TGTGCCAGCAGTGAACAGGGGTATAACTATGGCTACACCTTC. Its translation: CASSEQGYNYGYTF.

Concerning this clonotype: A much larger clone differs by one base, so this may be a read error. This rearrangement joins TRBV9 to TRBJ1-1; 9 bases align to TRBD1. The length of the CDR3 is 16 residues. The trim removed 3 bases at V and 4 bases at J, leaving 10 bases unmatched. Germline V gene lookup returns CDR1 SGDLS and CDR2 YYNGEE. DNA of the CDR3: TGTGCCAGCAGCGAGGGGGACAGGGCGGGGATCACTGAAGCTTTCTTT. This codes for CASSEGDRAGITEAFF.

CDR3 sequence reads: CAWNAGTGANIQYF. As DNA, the CDR3 is TGTGCCTGGAACGCCGGGACAGGGGCAAACATTCAGTACTTC. J is TRBJ2-4 and V is TRBV30; TRBD1 matches at 10 bases. The ends lost 4 bases at V and 6 bases at J; junction bases unmatched: 6. Germline CDR1 and CDR2: GTSNPN and SVGIG (reference sequence). This CDR3 has 14 residues.

The rearrangement uses TRBV29-1 and TRBJ2-3; D is possibly TRBD2 (6 bases). The germline CDR1 and CDR2 sequences are SQVTM and ANQGSEA. The V gene lost 2 bases and the J gene lost 1 base, with 7 bases spanning the gap. The length of the CDR3 is 13 residues. The CDR3 protein is CSVEPGGTDTQYF. The DNA for the CDR3 is TGCAGCGTTGAACCGGGGGGCACAGATACGCAGTATTTT.

This clonotype was picked up many times. The V and J genes are TRBV5-6 and TRBJ1-2, with 7 bases aligning to TRBD1. Germline V gene lookup returns CDR1 SGHDT and CDR2 YYEEEE. V gave up 0 bases and J gave up 14 bases; unmatched junction bases: 10. This CDR3 contains 13 residues. CDR3 DNA: TGTGCCAGCAGCTTGGGGGACAGCGAGCAAAGGACCTTC. Amino acid sequence: CASSLGDSEQRTF.

CDR3: CASSLFDGQGAMHEQYF. CDR3 DNA: TGTGCCAGCAGCTTGTTCGATGGACAGGGGGCGATGCACGAGCAGTACTTC. V gene TRBV5-6 combines with J gene TRBJ2-7; the match to TRBD1 covers 11 bases. CDR3 length equals 17 residues. The germline CDR1 and CDR2 sequences are SGHDT and YYEEEE. V shed 1 base and J 5 bases; nucleotides not matched to a gene: 11.

This clonotype occurred many times. The chain uses TRBV12-3 or TRBV12-4 and TRBJ2-6; D remains unclear. The CDR3 has 16 amino acids. V gave up 6 bases and J gave up 0 bases, with 12 bases separating them. The CDR3, as DNA: TGTGCCAGCAGCCATGAGAGAATCTCTGGGGCCAACGTCCTGACTTTC. Translated: CASSHERISGANVLTF.